This TCR beta chain is drawn from a study of CD8 T cells in Susac syndrome. General study points: Clonal expansion of Susac CD8+ cells peaked in TEMRA cells, and it also peaked in active patients.

Trimming removed 6 bases from V and 2 bases from J, with 12 bases in between. CDR1 and CDR2 (germline): DFQATT, SNEGSKA (reference sequence). The CDR3 covers 13 residues. From blood CD8+ and CD4+ T cells, TCR beta sequences were generated. TEMRA cells were enriched by FACS, and CD4+ and CD8+ T cells were negatively isolated. RNA totalling roughly 0.45 to 1 ug underwent reverse transcription with random hexamers. TCRdb fed the immunoSEQ multiplex PCR reads into MiXCR, producing one record per CDR3 protein. The table shows about 100,000 distinct CDR3 sequences, with 95% occurring only once. Worth noting for this clonotype: What it binds is not known.

The TCR sequence derives from a human donor with Susac syndrome. V usage is TRBV20-1 and J usage is TRBJ2-3, with a weak D call TRBD2 (5 bases). The specimen sequenced was CD8+ T cells from PBMCs. CDR3 sequence (DNA): TGCAGTGCGAGCCCCGGGAACACAGATACGCAGTATTTT. This codes for CSASPGNTDTQYF.